The following is a T cell receptor beta chain sequence with its context. The target antigen is unknown. Primers included in the PCR were 60 Vbeta and 13 Jbeta primers. TCRdb's copy holds only in-frame clones and misses some; the assay was immunoSEQ multiplex PCR. Among approximately 190,000 clones listed, roughly 90% were seen once. The data stem from a study of cytomegalovirus exposure and HLA in healthy donors. Points from the study as a whole: Confirmation in vitro established that a few CMV-associated chains were specific for CMV antigens. Several top significant clusters appeared, in a later analysis, to be linked to common viral pathogens.

J lost 3 bases, V lost 5 bases, and 6 bases had no gene match. The germline V gene encodes CDR1 SQVTM and CDR2 ANQGSEA. The CDR3 extends over 13 amino acids. The sequenced material came from PBMCs. The sequence was collected from a boy aged 2 to 9 in good health and CMV-seronegative. The rearrangement uses TRBV29-1 and TRBJ1-1; 7 nucleotides agree with TRBD1. The CDR3 bases are TGCAGCGTTCGGGACAGCACGCACACTGAAGCTTTCTTT. Translation gives CSVRDSTHTEAFF.